What follows are 32 T cell receptor beta chains derived from one specimen sequenced in a study of blood T cell repertoires in COVID-19. Repertoires were generated with immunoSEQ multiplex PCR, while TCRdb's copy carries only in-frame clones and drops some. The top ten clones hold 0.95% to 1.5% of a sample with about 270,000 clones, 88% of them seen once. Sequences were obtained from PBMCs or T cells enriched from blood (not recorded which). The receptors come from a middle-aged woman with acute COVID-19.

The chain is built from TRBV7-2 and TRBJ2-3; 11 bases line up with TRBD2. CDR3 length equals 18 residues. The germline V gene encodes CDR1 SGHTA and CDR2 FQGNSA. With V trimmed by 2 bases and J by 1 base, 8 bases remained unmatched. CDR3 sequence: CASSLRGLAEGGTDTQYF. CDR3 coding DNA: TGTGCCAGCAGCTTAAGGGGACTAGCGGAGGGGGGCACAGATACGCAGTATTTT.

This clone was found once. The V and J genes are TRBV18 and TRBJ2-1, with TRBD1 matching over 8 bases. Germline V gene data show CDR1 as KGHSH and CDR2 as LQKENI. With V trimmed by 1 base and J by 7 bases, 3 bases remained unmatched. The CDR3 covers 14 residues. CDR3 in amino acids: CASSPLTGENEQFF. CDR3 DNA: TGTGCCAGCTCACCACTGACAGGGGAGAATGAGCAGTTCTTC.

The chain couples TRBV5-1 to TRBJ2-6; 8 bases are a match to TRBD2. The trim removed 1 base at V and 3 bases at J, leaving 9 bases unmatched. CDR1 and CDR2 (germline): SGHRS, YFSETQ. CDR3 length equals 18 residues. The CDR3 region has the DNA TGCGCCAGCAGCTTGTTCCAGCGGGAGTTTGGTGGGGCCAACGTCCTGACTTTC. Amino acids: CASSLFQREFGGANVLTF.

CDR3 loop: CAWSPRQGPPQHF. CDR3 coding DNA: TGTGCCTGGAGCCCTCGACAGGGTCCGCCCCAGCATTTT. This chain links TRBV30 with TRBJ1-5; TRBD1 matches 7 bases. V shed 3 bases, J shed 9 bases, and the junction held 8 bases outside the gene matches. Germline CDR1 reads GTSNPN; CDR2 reads SVGIG (reference sequence). The CDR3 length is 13 residues.

The V gene is TRBV28, the J gene TRBJ1-3; D remains ambiguous. Germline-derived CDR1 and CDR2 are MDHEN and SYDVKM. The V and J ends lost 4 bases and 0 bases respectively, with 10 bases between them. The CDR3 is 15 amino acids. CDR3 in DNA: TGTGCCAGCAGTTCTAGTGTACGCTCTGGAAACACCATATATTTT. It is translated as CASSSSVRSGNTIYF. Full variable domain (missing parts from reference TRBV28 and TRBJ1-3): DVKVTQSSRYLVKRTGEKVFLECVQDMDHENMFWYRQDPGLGLRLIYFSYDVKMKEKGDIPEGYSVSREKKERFSLILESASTNQTSMYLCASSSSVRSGNTIYFGEGSWLTVV.

The chain couples TRBV19 to TRBJ2-2, with D tentatively TRBD1 (6 bases). Trimming shortened V by 7 bases and J by 5 bases, and 17 bases separated the two germline ends. Per germline, CDR1 LNHDA and CDR2 SQIVND (reference sequence). This CDR3 spans 15 amino acids. CDR3 sequence reads: CASKDQGSLTGELFF. The CDR3 DNA sequence: TGTGCCAGTAAAGATCAGGGGTCGTTAACCGGGGAGCTGTTTTTT.

Remarks on this clone: Other DNA sequences in this specimen translate into the identical CDR3. V and J are TRBV7-9 and TRBJ2-2; the match to TRBD2 covers 9 bases. The CDR3 consists of 14 residues. Per the germline V gene, CDR1 is SEHNR and CDR2 is FQNEAQ (reference sequence). V lost 1 base to trimming and J lost 6 bases; unmatched junction nucleotides: 0. The CDR3 DNA reads TGTGCCAGCAGCTTAGGACTAGCGGCCGGGGAGCTGTTTTTT. Its protein product is CASSLGLAAGELFF.

The CDR3 protein is CASSPRDRLNEQYF. The CDR3, as DNA: TGTGCCAGCAGCCCCCGGGACAGGTTGAATGAGCAGTACTTC. The rearrangement uses TRBV3-1 (or the pseudogene TRBV3-2) and TRBJ2-7, with 8 nucleotides matching TRBD1. V trimming: 4 bases; J trimming: 7 bases; junction bases outside the gene matches: 9. The CDR3 has 14 residues. Germline V gene data show CDR1 as LGHDT and CDR2 as YNNKEL (reference sequence).

The chain employs TRBV5-1 and TRBJ2-1; the D gene is possibly TRBD2 (6 bases). The CDR3 consists of 16 residues. V gave up 1 base and J gave up 6 bases, with 17 bases separating them. Germline V CDR1 and CDR2: SGHRS, YFSETQ. CDR3 region: CASSLFRDSDINEQFF. The DNA for the CDR3 is TGCGCCAGCAGCTTGTTCCGGGACTCTGATATCAATGAGCAGTTCTTC.

This chain uses TRBV5-6 with TRBJ2-1, with 10 bases fitting TRBD2. From germline, CDR1 is SGHDT and CDR2 YYEEEE. V dropped 4 bases and J dropped 6; count of bases not matched to a gene: 7. The CDR3 is 15 amino acids. The CDR3 loop is CASSDGTSEGNEQFF. The CDR3 DNA is TGTGCCAGCAGCGACGGGACTAGCGAAGGCAATGAGCAGTTCTTC.

V and J are TRBV10-2 and TRBJ2-3; 7 bases map to TRBD1. CDR3 length: 16 residues. Germline V gives CDR1 WSHSY, CDR2 SAAADI. The junction had 16 bases not matched to a gene; V was cut back by 7 bases and J by 6 bases. The CDR3 spells CASTSLGQSRLDTQYF. The CDR3 DNA reads as TGCGCCAGCACGAGTCTGGGACAGAGCCGTCTTGATACGCAGTATTTT.

The chain employs TRBV10-3 and TRBJ1-3; possibly TRBD1 for D (6 bases). The germline gives CDR1 ENHRY, CDR2 SYGVKD. V lost 11 bases and J 2 bases, leaving 13 bases between the germline ends. The CDR3 sequence is 13 residues long. Written as DNA, the CDR3 is TGTGCCGGGAGGGGGGCAGCTGGAAACACCATATATTTT. It codes for CAGRGAAGNTIYF.

The J gene is TRBJ1-1, the V gene TRBV28; D is perhaps TRBD1 (6 bases). The CDR3 contains 15 residues. Trimming cost V 9 bases and J 2 bases, with 19 bases left between them. Germline V gene data show CDR1 as MDHEN and CDR2 as SYDVKM. The CDR3 is CASPPSGTLNTEAFF. The CDR3 DNA follows: TGTGCCAGTCCACCTTCCGGGACACTAAACACTGAAGCTTTCTTT. Full variable domain (missing parts from reference TRBV28 and TRBJ1-1): DVKVTQSSRYLVKRTGEKVFLECVQDMDHENMFWYRQDPGLGLRLIYFSYDVKMKEKGDIPEGYSVSREKKERFSLILESASTNQTSMYLCASPPSGTLNTEAFFGQGTRLTVV.

The V call is TRBV7-2, the J call TRBJ1-3; the D gene is possibly TRBD1 (6 bases). V was pared by 5 bases and J by 0 bases, with 11 bases between. Germline V lookup: CDR1 SGHTA, CDR2 FQGNSA. The CDR3 contains 15 residues. The CDR3 DNA reads as TGTGCCAGCAGCCCACAGGGTAGCTCTGGAAACACCATATATTTT. Translation gives CASSPQGSSGNTIYF.

The chain uses TRBV12-2 and TRBJ1-5. TRBV12-2 is a listed pseudogene. This CDR3 is 22 amino acids long. The CDR3 loop is CASRSPRALIKIWEISNQPQHF. CDR3 nucleotides: TGTGCAAGTCGCTCCCCTAGGGCCCTTATAAAGATATGGGAGATTAGCAATCAGCCCCAGCATTTT.

The V gene is TRBV12-1, the J gene TRBJ1-1; the table's D call, TRBD1, has no DNA check behind it. TRBV12-1 is a documented pseudogene. CDR3 length equals 15 residues. This CDR3 is CASSRRQVANTEAFF. DNA for the CDR3: TGTGCCAGCAGCCGAAGACAGGTTGCGAACACTGAAGCTTTCTTT.

This chain connects TRBV30 to TRBJ2-6; 7 bases are shared with TRBD1. V shed 3 bases, J shed 0 bases, and the junction held 8 bases outside the gene matches. CDR1 GTSNPN and CDR2 SVGIG come from the germline V gene (reference sequence). This CDR3 has 17 amino acids. For the CDR3, the DNA is TGTGCCTGGAGACGAGGACAGGCAAGCTCTGGGGCCAACGTCCTGACTTTC. Translated, it gives CAWRRGQASSGANVLTF.

This rearrangement joins TRBV7-3 to TRBJ2-1, with a weak D call TRBD1 (5 bases). CDR3 length: 13 amino acids. V gave up 1 base and J gave up 8 bases, with 9 bases separating them. From germline, CDR1 is SGHTA and CDR2 FQGTGA. The CDR3 DNA sequence: TGTGCCAGCAGCTTAATGCAGGGTTATGAGCAGTTCTTC. Its protein is CASSLMQGYEQFF.

The J gene is TRBJ1-1, the V gene TRBV11-3, with D unclear. Germline loops: CDR1 SGHNT, CDR2 YENEEA. Trimming left V 3 bases short and J 4 bases short, with 12 bases between. This CDR3 comprises 14 residues. Written as DNA, the CDR3 is TGTGCCAGCAGCTTTAGCAGTTTTGGCACTGAAGCTTTCTTT. Translation: CASSFSSFGTEAFF.

In its sample, this clone was seen a few times. The chain joins TRBV5-4 to TRBJ1-4, with a tentative D call TRBD1 (5 bases). Germline V lookup: CDR1 SGHNT, CDR2 YYREEE (reference sequence). The CDR3 consists of 15 residues. V was pared by 4 bases and J by 0 bases, with 10 bases between. The CDR3 sequence is CASSPRGTTNEKLFF. DNA of the CDR3: TGTGCCAGCAGCCCGCGGGGCACAACTAATGAAAAACTGTTTTTT.

This clone came up once. This chain uses TRBV6-5 with TRBJ1-1, with a possible D match to TRBD1 (6 bases). The V gene's germline CDR1 is MNHEY and CDR2 SVGAGI. V was shortened by 2 bases and J by 1 base, with 11 bases between the two germline ends. The CDR3 contains 15 residues. The CDR3 bases are TGTGCCAGCAGTTACGGCGGGGGGCAGAACACTGAAGCTTTCTTT. Translated, it gives CASSYGGGQNTEAFF.

In DNA form, the CDR3 reads TGTGCCAGCAGTGACGCTAGCGGGAACTACGAGCAGTACTTC. This codes for CASSDASGNYEQYF. The chain couples TRBV6-1 to TRBJ2-7; 9 bases are shared with TRBD2. V trimming: 3 bases; J trimming: 3 bases; junction bases outside the gene matches: 3. CDR1 and CDR2 (germline): MNHNS, SASEGT. CDR3 length: 14 residues.

The V and J genes are TRBV6-5 and TRBJ1-1; tentative D call: TRBD1 (5 bases). The CDR3 loop spans 15 amino acids. V lost 0 bases and J 1 base, leaving 9 bases between the germline ends. Per germline, CDR1 MNHEY and CDR2 SVGAGI. The CDR3 region has the DNA TGTGCCAGCAGTTACTCGGGGCAGCCGAACACTGAAGCTTTCTTT. Protein sequence: CASSYSGQPNTEAFF.

The rearrangement links TRBV28 to TRBJ2-1; TRBD2 agrees at 8 bases. CDR3 length equals 19 residues. Germline V gene lookup returns CDR1 MDHEN and CDR2 SYDVKM. Unmatched junction bases numbered 14, after V lost 4 bases and J lost 0 bases. The DNA of the CDR3 is TGTGCCAGCAGTTCCCCTCGGCTAGCGGGTTGGAGCTCCTACAATGAGCAGTTCTTC. It translates to CASSSPRLAGWSSYNEQFF. The full variable domain, in which reference TRBV28 and TRBJ2-1 provide the parts outside the CDR3, is DVKVTQSSRYLVKRTGEKVFLECVQDMDHENMFWYRQDPGLGLRLIYFSYDVKMKEKGDIPEGYSVSREKKERFSLILESASTNQTSMYLCASSSPRLAGWSSYNEQFFGPGTRLTVL.

CDR3 bases: TGTGCCAGCAGTTACTCCCCCAGGCTAAATACGCGCTACGAGCAGTACGTC. It yields the protein CASSYSPRLNTRYEQYV. The chain combines TRBV6-2 or TRBV6-3 with TRBJ2-7; no clear D. V lost 0 bases and J 3 bases, leaving 18 bases between the germline ends. Germline CDR1 reads MNHEY; CDR2 reads SVGEGT. The CDR3 runs 17 residues.

The chain employs TRBV4-2 and TRBJ2-2; TRBD1 matches 7 bases. V shed 4 bases, J shed 5 bases, and the junction held 10 bases outside the gene matches. CDR1 and CDR2 from the germline V gene are LGHNA and YNFKEQ. The CDR3 loop spans 16 amino acids. The CDR3 DNA follows: TGTGCCAGCAGCCCAGGCTGGGAACAGGGGACCGGGGAGCTGTTTTTT. Protein product: CASSPGWEQGTGELFF.

The chain is built from TRBV10-3 and TRBJ1-5; 10 bases are a match to TRBD1. Trimming at V came to 2 bases and at J to 6 bases, leaving 10 bases not matched to a gene. The germline V gene has CDR1 ENHRY and CDR2 SYGVKD. The CDR3 covers 17 residues. CDR3 protein: CAISEPGTGVRFQPQHF. CDR3 coding DNA: TGTGCCATCAGTGAGCCTGGGACAGGGGTACGTTTTCAGCCCCAGCATTTT.

The chain carries TRBV19 and TRBJ1-5, with 7 bases that match TRBD1. Germline CDR1 is LNHDA and CDR2 is SQIVND (reference sequence). The CDR3 has 16 amino acids. V lost 8 bases, J lost 1 base, and 11 bases stayed unmatched. The DNA for the CDR3 is TGTGCCAGTGGGACAGAACGCACAATAAGCAATCAGCCCCAGCATTTT. Residues: CASGTERTISNQPQHF.

V usage is TRBV3-1 (or the pseudogene TRBV3-2) and J usage is TRBJ2-1; tentatively, D is TRBD2 (6 bases). This CDR3 has 16 residues. V was clipped by 1 base and J by 2 bases, with 12 bases between them. Germline CDR1 reads LGHDT; CDR2 reads YNNKEL (reference sequence). The CDR3 bases are TGTGCCAGCAGCCAAGGTCTCGGGAGTACCTACAATGAGCAGTTCTTC. Translating gives CASSQGLGSTYNEQFF.

This sequence joins TRBV7-8 and TRBJ1-5; 10 nucleotides agree with TRBD1. Germline V CDR1 and CDR2: SGHVS, FQNEAQ. The length of the CDR3 is 18 residues. With V trimmed by 5 bases and J by 1 base, 11 bases remained unmatched. CDR3 DNA sequence: TGTGCCAGCAGCGCAATTCGGGACAGGGGAGGGAGCAATCAGCCCCAGCATTTT. Protein sequence: CASSAIRDRGGSNQPQHF.

The gene calls are TRBV28 and TRBJ1-2; perhaps TRBD1 as D (6 bases). Germline CDR1 is MDHEN and CDR2 is SYDVKM. V was clipped by 6 bases and J by 4 bases, with 9 bases between them. The CDR3 totals 12 residues. As DNA, the CDR3 is TGTGCCAGCAGCCGGACAGCCTATGGCTACACCTTC. It specifies CASSRTAYGYTF.

This clone was picked up one time. The chain carries TRBV19 and TRBJ2-2; 13 positions match TRBD2. Germline values: CDR1 LNHDA, CDR2 SQIVND (reference sequence). CDR3 length: 17 amino acids. The V and J ends lost 4 bases and 6 bases, in that order; junction bases with no gene match: 8. The DNA of the CDR3 is TGTGCCAGTAGTACGAAACTAGCGGGAGGGCCTCCCGGGGAGCTGTTTTTT. Protein sequence: CASSTKLAGGPPGELFF.